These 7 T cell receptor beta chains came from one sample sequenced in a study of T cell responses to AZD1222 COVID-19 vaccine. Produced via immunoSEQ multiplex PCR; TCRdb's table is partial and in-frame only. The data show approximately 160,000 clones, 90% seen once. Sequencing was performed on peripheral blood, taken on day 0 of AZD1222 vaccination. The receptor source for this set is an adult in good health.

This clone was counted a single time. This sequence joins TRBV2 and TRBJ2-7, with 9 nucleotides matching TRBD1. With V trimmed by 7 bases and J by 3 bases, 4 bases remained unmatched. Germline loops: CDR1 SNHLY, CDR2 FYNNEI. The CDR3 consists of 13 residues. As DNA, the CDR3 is TGTGCCAGCAAGGACAGGGGCCTCTACGAGCAGTACTTC. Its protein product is CASKDRGLYEQYF.

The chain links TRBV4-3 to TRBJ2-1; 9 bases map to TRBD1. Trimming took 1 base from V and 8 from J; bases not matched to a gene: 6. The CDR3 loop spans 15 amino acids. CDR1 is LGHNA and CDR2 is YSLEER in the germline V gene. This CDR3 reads CASSQGGQGFDEQFF. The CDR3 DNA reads TGCGCCAGCAGCCAAGGGGGACAGGGCTTCGATGAGCAGTTCTTC.

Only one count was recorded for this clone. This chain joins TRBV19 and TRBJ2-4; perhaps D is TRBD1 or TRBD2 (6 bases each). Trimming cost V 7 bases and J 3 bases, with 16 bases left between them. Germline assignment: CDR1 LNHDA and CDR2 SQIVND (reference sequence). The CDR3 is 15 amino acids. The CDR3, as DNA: TGTGCCAGTACCACGGGGGTCAGGGGCAAAAACATTCAGTACTTC. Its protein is CASTTGVRGKNIQYF.

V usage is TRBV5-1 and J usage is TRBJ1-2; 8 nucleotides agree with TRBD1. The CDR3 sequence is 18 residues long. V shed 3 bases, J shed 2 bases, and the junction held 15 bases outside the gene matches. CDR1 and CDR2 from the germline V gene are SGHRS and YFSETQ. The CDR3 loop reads CASSSPGDRLSFNYGYTF. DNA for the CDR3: TGCGCCAGCAGCTCCCCCGGGGACAGGCTCTCCTTCAACTATGGCTACACCTTC.

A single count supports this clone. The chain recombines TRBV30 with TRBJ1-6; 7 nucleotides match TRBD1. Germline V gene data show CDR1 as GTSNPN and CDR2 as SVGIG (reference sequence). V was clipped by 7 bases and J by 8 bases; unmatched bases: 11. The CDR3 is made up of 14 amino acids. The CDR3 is CASTGRADYSPLHF. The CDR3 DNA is TGTGCCTCGACAGGGAGGGCGGATTATTCACCCCTCCACTTT. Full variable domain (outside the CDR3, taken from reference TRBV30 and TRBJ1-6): SQTIHQWPATLVQPVGSPLSLECTVEGTSNPNLYWYRQAAGRGLQLLFYSVGIGQISSEVPQNLSASRPQDRQFILSSKKLLLSDSGFYLCASTGRADYSPLHFGNGTRLTVT.

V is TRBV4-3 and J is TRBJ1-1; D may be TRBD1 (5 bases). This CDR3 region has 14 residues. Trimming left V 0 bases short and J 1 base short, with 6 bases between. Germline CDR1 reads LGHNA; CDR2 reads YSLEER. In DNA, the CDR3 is TGCGCCAGCAGCCAAGATAGGGGGAACACTGAAGCTTTCTTT. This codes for CASSQDRGNTEAFF.

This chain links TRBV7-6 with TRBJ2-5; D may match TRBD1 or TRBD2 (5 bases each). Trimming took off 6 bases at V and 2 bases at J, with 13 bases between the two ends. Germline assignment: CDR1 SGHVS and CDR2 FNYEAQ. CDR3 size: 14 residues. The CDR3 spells CASSHTGTQETQYF. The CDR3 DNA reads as TGTGCCAGCAGTCATACCGGGACGCAAGAGACCCAGTACTTC.